The 20 T cell receptor beta chains below were found in one sample sequenced in a study of cytomegalovirus exposure and HLA in healthy donors. The PCR used 60 Vbeta and 13 Jbeta primers. Here immunoSEQ multiplex PCR was the method, and the copy in TCRdb shows in-frame clones only, minus some. The sample lists over 70,000 clones; 80% were seen once. Sequenced: PBMCs. The receptors stem from a man between 45 and 60 years old in good health and CMV-seropositive.

This clone showed up just once. The gene calls are TRBV27 and TRBJ1-1, with unresolved D. V was shortened by 9 bases and J by 4 bases, with 18 bases between the two germline ends. The CDR3 totals 14 residues. Germline lookup yields CDR1 MNHEY and CDR2 SMNVEV (reference sequence). CDR3 in amino acids: CASHDLTQSTEAFF. In DNA form, the CDR3 reads TGTGCCAGTCACGACTTAACCCAATCCACTGAAGCTTTCTTT.

In this sample, this clone turned up a few times. The rearrangement uses TRBV18 and TRBJ2-7; TRBD1 agrees at 12 bases. Germline CDR1 reads KGHSH; CDR2 reads LQKENI. The CDR3 covers 16 residues. The trim removed 0 bases at V and 6 bases at J, leaving 6 bases unmatched. CDR3 nucleotides: TGTGCCAGCTCACCACCGGAGGGACAGGGGGCCGGCGAGCAGTACTTC. Its protein product is CASSPPEGQGAGEQYF.

The rearrangement joins TRBV27 to TRBJ1-2; 9 nucleotides line up with TRBD1. The trim removed 5 bases at V and 7 bases at J, leaving 5 bases unmatched. Per germline, CDR1 MNHEY and CDR2 SMNVEV (reference sequence). The CDR3 is 13 residues long. The CDR3 DNA is TGTGCCAGCAGTCCGGGACAGGGTGGTGGCTACACCTTC. Translated, it gives CASSPGQGGGYTF.

The chain joins TRBV4-2 to TRBJ2-7; perhaps TRBD2 as D (5 bases). Germline loops: CDR1 LGHNA, CDR2 YNFKEQ. The CDR3 extends over 14 amino acids. The V gene lost 0 bases and the J gene lost 6 bases, with 12 bases spanning the gap. CDR3 protein: CASSQDRLAAEQYF. The CDR3 DNA follows: TGTGCCAGCAGCCAAGATCGGCTAGCTGCCGAGCAGTACTTC.

The chain links TRBV25-1 to TRBJ1-1; 9 bases line up with TRBD1. J was trimmed by 4 bases and V by 3 bases; bases with no gene match: 6. CDR1 is MGHDK and CDR2 is SYGVNS in the germline V gene. This CDR3 comprises 15 residues. CDR3 sequence reads: CASSEGQGVGTEAFF. CDR3 nucleotides: TGTGCCAGCAGTGAGGGACAGGGCGTGGGCACTGAAGCTTTCTTT.

This chain joins TRBV27 and TRBJ1-4, with 9 bases aligning to TRBD1. With 6 bases clipped from V and 11 bases from J, the junction kept 10 bases outside the gene matches. The CDR3 runs 14 residues. The germline CDR1 and CDR2 sequences are MNHEY and SMNVEV (reference sequence). The CDR3 region has the DNA TGTGCCAGCAGGAACAGGGGGCGCGTCGAGAAACTGTTTTTT. It translates to CASRNRGRVEKLFF.

This clone was detected a few times. The chain has TRBV6-5 and TRBJ1-2; TRBD1 is a possible D gene (5 bases). The germline V and J ends were trimmed by 2 bases and 7 bases, with 17 bases remaining between them. The CDR3 consists of 15 residues. Germline CDR1 and CDR2: MNHEY and SVGAGI. The CDR3 DNA reads TGTGCCAGCAGTTACGGGGGGGGTTCCGTGGGTGGCTACACCTTC. Translating gives CASSYGGGSVGGYTF.

This chain connects TRBV7-3 to TRBJ2-1; 7 bases match TRBD1. Germline lookup yields CDR1 SGHTA and CDR2 FQGTGA. The CDR3 is 14 amino acids. V gave up 2 bases and J gave up 8 bases; unmatched junction bases: 6. The CDR3 reads CASSLGTARDEQFF. The CDR3 nucleotides are TGTGCCAGCAGCTTAGGGACAGCGAGGGATGAGCAGTTCTTC.

This clone has a single count. This chain uses TRBV11-1 with TRBJ1-1; the D gene is possibly TRBD1 (5 bases). The CDR3 spans 14 residues. Germline V gene sequence: CDR1 SGHAT, CDR2 FQDESV (reference sequence). The V end was cut by 1 base, the J end by 1 base, with 7 bases between. CDR3 protein: CASSLVGGNTEAFF. CDR3 coding DNA: TGTGCCAGCAGCTTAGTCGGGGGGAACACTGAAGCTTTCTTT. Full variable domain (rest looked up from reference TRBV11-1 and TRBJ1-1): EAEVAQSPRYKITEKSQAVAFWCDPISGHATLYWYRQILGQGPELLVQFQDESVVDDSQLPKDRFSAERLKGVDSTLKIQPAELGDSAMYLCASSLVGGNTEAFFGQGTRLTVV.

This clone was recorded a few times. An end of the junction does not agree with germline; a read error may underlie this. The V gene is TRBV7-9, the J gene TRBJ2-2, with unresolved D. The CDR3 spans 12 residues. CDR1 and CDR2 (germline): SEHNR, FQNEAQ (reference sequence). The CDR3 nucleotides read TGTTCCAGCAGCCCTTACACCGGGGAGCTGTTTTTT. It specifies CSSSPYTGELFF.

The chain couples TRBV5-1 to TRBJ1-4, with 7 nucleotides matching TRBD1. CDR1 and CDR2 (germline): SGHRS, YFSETQ. V dropped 4 bases and J dropped 4; count of bases not matched to a gene: 16. The CDR3 is made up of 18 amino acids. The CDR3 protein is CASSLDNPGTAFNEKLFF. Here the CDR3 DNA reads TGCGCCAGCAGCCTAGATAACCCCGGGACAGCATTTAATGAAAAACTGTTTTTT.

This chain connects TRBV11-2 to TRBJ2-1, with TRBD2 matching over 10 bases. The germline V gene has CDR1 SGHAT and CDR2 FQNNGV. J was trimmed by 0 bases and V by 0 bases; bases with no gene match: 5. The CDR3 consists of 18 residues. The CDR3 region is CASSLDSGRLSSYNEQFF. CDR3 in DNA: TGTGCCAGCAGCTTAGATAGCGGGAGGCTCAGCTCCTACAATGAGCAGTTCTTC. Full variable domain (outside the CDR3, taken from reference TRBV11-2 and TRBJ2-1): EAGVAQSPRYKIIEKRQSVAFWCNPISGHATLYWYQQILGQGPKLLIQFQNNGVVDDSQLPKDRFSAERLKGVDSTLKIQPAKLEDSAVYLCASSLDSGRLSSYNEQFFGPGTRLTVL.

The gene calls are TRBV7-2 and TRBJ2-1, with D possibly TRBD2 on 7 matching bases. Germline CDR1 reads SGHTA; CDR2 reads FQGNSA. Trimming took off 0 bases at V and 0 bases at J, with 12 bases between the two ends. CDR3 size: 17 residues. In DNA, the CDR3 is TGTGCCAGCAGCTTAGCGGGTAGGGGGGGCTCCTACAATGAGCAGTTCTTC. The encoded protein is CASSLAGRGGSYNEQFF.

This clone was seen only once. This chain uses TRBV5-1 with TRBJ2-7; D is possibly TRBD1 (5 bases). Germline CDR1 is SGHRS and CDR2 is YFSETQ. The V end lost 10 bases, the J end lost 2 bases, and 16 bases lay between the germline ends. This CDR3 is built from 13 residues. The chain's CDR3 is CASTSTETYEQYF. CDR3 bases: TGCGCCTCAACTTCGACAGAGACCTACGAGCAGTACTTC.

The chain recombines TRBV21-1 with TRBJ1-1. TRBV21-1 is a pseudogene. The CDR3 totals 11 residues. The CDR3 DNA is TGTGCCAGCAGCAAAGAGAGAGGAGCTTTCTTT. It codes for CASSKERGAFF.

CDR3 residues: CASSPSGYEQYF. The CDR3 DNA follows: TGTGCCAGCAGTCCCTCGGGGTACGAGCAGTACTTC. V gene TRBV6-5 combines with J gene TRBJ2-5; perhaps TRBD2 as D (5 bases). TRBJ2-7 explains the end of the DNA better; the J call may be wrong. Germline V gene lookup returns CDR1 MNHEY and CDR2 SVGAGI. This CDR3 region has 12 residues.

The gene calls are TRBV11-3 and TRBJ2-7; TRBD2 might be the D (7 bases). This CDR3 region has 16 residues. Germline V gene lookup returns CDR1 SGHNT and CDR2 YENEEA. V dropped 4 bases and J dropped 4 bases, with 20 bases sitting between them. CDR3 protein: CASSSPKARGGYEQYF. CDR3 DNA sequence: TGTGCCAGCAGCTCCCCCAAGGCTAGGGGGGGGTACGAGCAGTACTTC.

V and J are TRBV30 and TRBJ2-2, with D maybe TRBD2 (6 bases). V lost 0 bases, J lost 4 bases, and 15 bases lay in between. The CDR3 totals 16 residues. CDR1 and CDR2 (germline): GTSNPN, SVGIG (reference sequence). In DNA form, the CDR3 reads TGTGCCTGGAGTGTAAACCCTAGCGTACGCACCGGGGAGCTGTTTTTT. This codes for CAWSVNPSVRTGELFF.

The J gene is TRBJ2-1, the V gene TRBV29-1; 11 bases line up with TRBD2. The length of the CDR3 is 21 residues. CDR1 and CDR2 from the germline V gene are SQVTM and ANQGSEA. V gave up 3 bases and J gave up 1 base; unmatched junction bases: 20. The CDR3 loop is CSVDTRTRLAGGKGSYNEQFF. Here the CDR3 DNA reads TGCAGCGTTGATACGCGGACTAGGTTAGCGGGAGGGAAAGGATCCTACAATGAGCAGTTCTTC.

The chain joins TRBV15 to TRBJ2-3; D gene uncertain. Germline assignment: CDR1 LNHNV and CDR2 YYDKDF (reference sequence). The CDR3 length is 17 residues. V shed 1 base and J shed 2 bases, with 16 bases lying between them. CDR3 protein: CATSRAEDFQSTDTQYF. CDR3 nucleotide sequence: TGTGCCACCAGCAGAGCCGAGGATTTCCAGTCCACAGATACGCAGTATTTT.